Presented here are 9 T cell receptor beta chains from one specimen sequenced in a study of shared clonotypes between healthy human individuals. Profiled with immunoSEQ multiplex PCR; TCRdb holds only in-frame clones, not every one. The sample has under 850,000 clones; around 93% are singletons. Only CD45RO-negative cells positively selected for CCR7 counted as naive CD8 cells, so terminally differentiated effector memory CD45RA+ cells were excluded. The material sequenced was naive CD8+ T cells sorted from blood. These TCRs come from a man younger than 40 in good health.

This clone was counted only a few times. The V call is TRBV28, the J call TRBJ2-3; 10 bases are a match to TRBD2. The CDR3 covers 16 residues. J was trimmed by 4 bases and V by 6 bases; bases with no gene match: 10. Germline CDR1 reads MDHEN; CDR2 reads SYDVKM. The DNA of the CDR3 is TGTGCCAGCAGCCTTCTAGCGGGAGAGCTTCCAGATACGCAGTATTTT. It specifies CASSLLAGELPDTQYF.

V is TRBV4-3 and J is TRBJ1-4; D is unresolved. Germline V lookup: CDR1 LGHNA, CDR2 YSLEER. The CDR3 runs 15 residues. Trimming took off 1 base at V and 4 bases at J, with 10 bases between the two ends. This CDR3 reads CASSQVRGDNEKLFF. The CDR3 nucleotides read TGCGCCAGCAGCCAAGTCCGGGGAGATAATGAAAAACTGTTTTTT.

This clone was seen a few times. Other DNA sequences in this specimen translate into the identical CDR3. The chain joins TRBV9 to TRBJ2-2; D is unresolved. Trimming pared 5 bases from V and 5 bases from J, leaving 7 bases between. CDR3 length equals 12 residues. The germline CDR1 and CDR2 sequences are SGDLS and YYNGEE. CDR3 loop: CASRRGTGELFF. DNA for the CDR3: TGTGCCAGCAGGAGAGGTACCGGGGAGCTGTTTTTT.

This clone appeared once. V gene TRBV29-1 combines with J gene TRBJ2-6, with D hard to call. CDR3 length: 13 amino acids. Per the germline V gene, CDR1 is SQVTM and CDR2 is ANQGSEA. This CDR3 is CSAVSPGANVLTF. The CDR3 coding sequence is TGCAGTGCTGTATCCCCTGGGGCCAACGTCCTGACTTTC.

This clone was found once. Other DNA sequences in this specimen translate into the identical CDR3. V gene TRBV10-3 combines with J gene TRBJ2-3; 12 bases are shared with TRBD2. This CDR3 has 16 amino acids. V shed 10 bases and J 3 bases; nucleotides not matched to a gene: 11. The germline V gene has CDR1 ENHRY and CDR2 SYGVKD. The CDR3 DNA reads TGTGCCACCACCCAAGGCACTAGCGGGAGGACAGATACGCAGTATTTT. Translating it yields CATTQGTSGRTDTQYF.

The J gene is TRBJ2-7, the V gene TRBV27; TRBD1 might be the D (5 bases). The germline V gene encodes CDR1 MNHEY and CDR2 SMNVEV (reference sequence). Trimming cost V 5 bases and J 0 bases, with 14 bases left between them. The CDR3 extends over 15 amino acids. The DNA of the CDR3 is TGTGCCAGCAGTGCGTCGCACAGGAGCTCCTACGAGCAGTACTTC. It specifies CASSASHRSSYEQYF.

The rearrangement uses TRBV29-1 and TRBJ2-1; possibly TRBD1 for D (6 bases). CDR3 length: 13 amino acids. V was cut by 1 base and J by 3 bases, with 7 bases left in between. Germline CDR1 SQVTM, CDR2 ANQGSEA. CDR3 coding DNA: TGCAGCGTTGAAGCGACAGGCTACAATGAGCAGTTCTTC. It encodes CSVEATGYNEQFF.

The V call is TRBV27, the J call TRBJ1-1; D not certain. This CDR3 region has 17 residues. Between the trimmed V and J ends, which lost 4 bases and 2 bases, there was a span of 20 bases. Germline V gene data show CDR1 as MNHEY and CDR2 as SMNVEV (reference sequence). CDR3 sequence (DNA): TGTGCCAGCAGTTATCGAACCCTGCTCAGCACCAACACTGAAGCTTTCTTT. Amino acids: CASSYRTLLSTNTEAFF.

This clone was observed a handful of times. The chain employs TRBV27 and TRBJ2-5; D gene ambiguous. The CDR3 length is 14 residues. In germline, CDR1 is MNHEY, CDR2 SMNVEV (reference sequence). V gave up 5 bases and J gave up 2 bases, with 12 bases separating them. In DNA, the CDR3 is TGTGCCAGCAGTCCCCGTATGTGGCAAGAGACCCAGTACTTC. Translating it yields CASSPRMWQETQYF.